Shown below are 30 T cell receptor beta chains from a single sample sequenced in a study of T-cell memory formation after mild COVID-19. One entry per CDR3 protein, called by TCRdb with MiXCR from the 5' RACE reads. The sample lists 400,000 to 500,000 distinct CDR3 sequences; about 20% were seen once. Sequencing input: PBMCs or a T cell subset sorted from them (not recorded which). Receptors were obtained from an adult woman who had mild COVID-19 (a few samples of this study predate the infection). Cell type and time point are not known.

V gene TRBV7-6 combines with J gene TRBJ1-1; D might be TRBD1 (6 bases). The germline CDR1 and CDR2 sequences are SGHVS and FNYEAQ. The CDR3 consists of 15 residues. With 5 bases removed from V and 0 bases from J, the gap between germline ends came to 13 bases. CDR3 bases: TGTGCCAGCAGCGCCCGGACAGTTATGAACACTGAAGCTTTCTTT. Translation gives CASSARTVMNTEAFF.

The chain couples TRBV7-9 to TRBJ2-5; D not resolved. Germline V lookup: CDR1 SEHNR, CDR2 FQNEAQ (reference sequence). V was shortened by 5 bases and J by 5 bases, with 6 bases between the two germline ends. The CDR3 is 11 amino acids. The CDR3 loop reads CASSRAETQYF. The CDR3, as DNA: TGTGCCAGCAGCCGAGCCGAGACCCAGTACTTC. Full variable domain (outside the CDR3, taken from reference TRBV7-9 and TRBJ2-5): DTGVSQNPRHKITKRGQNVTFRCDPISEHNRLYWYRQTLGQGPEFLTYFQNEAQLEKSRLLSDRFSAERPKGSFSTLEIQRTEQGDSAMYLCASSRAETQYFGPGTRLLVL.

V is TRBV24-1 and J is TRBJ2-2, with a tentative D call TRBD2 (6 bases). CDR1 and CDR2 from the germline V gene are KGHDR and SFDVKD. This CDR3 region has 14 residues. V shed 9 bases and J shed 6 bases, with 16 bases lying between them. For the CDR3, the DNA is TGTGCCACCGGGAGGTCCAATACCGCCGGGGAGCTGTTTTTT. It yields the protein CATGRSNTAGELFF.

The chain employs TRBV6-6 and TRBJ2-3; no reliable D call. Germline CDR1 reads MNHNY; CDR2 reads SVGAGI (reference sequence). The V and J ends lost 2 bases and 2 bases respectively, with 11 bases between them. CDR3 length equals 15 residues. Here the CDR3 reads CASSYALPPTDTQYF. In DNA, the CDR3 is TGTGCCAGCAGTTACGCCTTACCGCCCACAGATACGCAGTATTTT.

The chain carries TRBV30 and TRBJ2-7; D ambiguous. With 3 bases removed from V and 6 bases from J, the gap between germline ends came to 15 bases. Germline V gene sequence: CDR1 GTSNPN, CDR2 SVGIG (reference sequence). The CDR3 is 13 amino acids. CDR3: CAWRPTIAGEQYF. DNA for the CDR3: TGTGCCTGGAGGCCCACTATCGCCGGCGAGCAGTACTTC.

The V call is TRBV27, the J call TRBJ2-7, with D unclear. Trimming shortened V by 3 bases and J by 2 bases, and 14 bases separated the two germline ends. This CDR3 has 15 amino acids. Germline CDR1 reads MNHEY; CDR2 reads SMNVEV (reference sequence). The CDR3 loop is CASSFVGGPTYEQYF. The CDR3 coding sequence is TGTGCCAGCAGTTTCGTCGGCGGACCCACCTACGAGCAGTACTTC.

This clonotype occurred a few times. The chain is built from TRBV9 and TRBJ2-3; D not certain. V was shortened by 2 bases and J by 8 bases, with 9 bases between the two germline ends. From germline, CDR1 is SGDLS and CDR2 YYNGEE. CDR3 length equals 12 residues. The CDR3 region has the DNA TGTGCCAGCAGCGTGCCCGCCGGTACGCAGTATTTT. Amino acid sequence: CASSVPAGTQYF. The full variable domain, completed using reference TRBV9 and TRBJ2-3, is DSGVTQTPKHLITATGQRVTLRCSPRSGDLSVYWYQQSLDQGLQFLIQYYNGEERAKGNILERFSAQQFPDLHSELNLSSLELGDSALYFCASSVPAGTQYFGPGTRLTVL.

The chain links TRBV6-1 to TRBJ1-6; possibly TRBD1 for D (5 bases). Germline V gene lookup returns CDR1 MNHNS and CDR2 SASEGT. This CDR3 comprises 15 residues. V shed 7 bases and J shed 9 bases, with 19 bases lying between them. The DNA for the CDR3 is TGTGCCAGCACCCTGGGGCGGGGAACTATTTCACCCCTCCACTTT. Translated: CASTLGRGTISPLHF.

V is TRBV10-3 and J is TRBJ1-2; D remains ambiguous. This CDR3 spans 13 amino acids. V was clipped by 7 bases and J by 1 base, with 10 bases between them. Germline V gene sequence: CDR1 ENHRY, CDR2 SYGVKD. The CDR3 nucleotides are TGTGCCATCACCCGCGATGGTAACTATGGCTACACCTTC. The encoded protein is CAITRDGNYGYTF.

The V call is TRBV5-6, the J call TRBJ1-1; D perhaps matches TRBD1 (5 bases). The CDR3 has 15 residues. Trimming took off 3 bases at V and 3 bases at J, with 15 bases between the two ends. Germline values: CDR1 SGHDT, CDR2 YYEEEE. Here the CDR3 reads CASSSDPRGDTEAFF. The CDR3 DNA follows: TGTGCCAGCAGCTCTGACCCCCGAGGGGACACTGAAGCTTTCTTT.

The chain carries TRBV7-2 and TRBJ2-7; 10 nucleotides match TRBD2. V was clipped by 1 base and J by 2 bases; unmatched bases: 8. This CDR3 contains 17 residues. The V gene's germline CDR1 is SGHTA and CDR2 FQGNSA. The CDR3 loop reads CASSLDRLAGRTYEQYF. CDR3 bases: TGTGCCAGCAGCTTAGACAGACTAGCGGGTCGAACCTACGAGCAGTACTTC.

This clonotype was detected a few times. The chain has TRBV6-2 or TRBV6-3 and TRBJ2-7, with 7 bases fitting TRBD1. V shed 4 bases, J shed 3 bases, and the junction held 15 bases outside the gene matches. The CDR3 spans 17 residues. Germline values: CDR1 MNHEY, CDR2 SVGEGT. CDR3 nucleotide sequence: TGTGCCAGCAGTTTACTGCCCGGGACAGAATTTTACTACGAGCAGTACTTC. This encodes CASSLLPGTEFYYEQYF.

There are a few counts of this clonotype. The chain carries TRBV3-1 and TRBJ2-7; 14 positions match TRBD2. The CDR3 consists of 15 residues. Unmatched junction bases numbered 6, after V lost 5 bases and J lost 6 bases. Germline V gene lookup returns CDR1 LGHDT and CDR2 YNNKEL (reference sequence). The CDR3 region is CASSYGTSGSSEQYF. The CDR3 nucleotides read TGTGCCAGCAGCTACGGGACTAGCGGGAGTTCCGAGCAGTACTTC.

This clonotype was observed a few times. The genes are TRBV6-2 or TRBV6-3 and TRBJ2-5; D gene ambiguous. The CDR3 is made up of 12 amino acids. The ends were cut back, 6 bases at V and 5 bases at J, with 10 bases in the middle. Germline-derived CDR1 and CDR2 are MNHEY and SVGEGT. CDR3 amino acids: CASRNGWETQYF. CDR3 in DNA: TGTGCCAGCAGAAACGGATGGGAGACCCAGTACTTC.

This clonotype was seen ten or more times. The V call is TRBV5-6, the J call TRBJ2-7, with D unresolved. Trimming removed 2 bases at V and 6 bases at J, with 12 bases between. Germline CDR1 and CDR2: SGHDT and YYEEEE. There are 13 residues in the CDR3. CDR3 in amino acids: CASSFLPTGEQYF. The DNA of the CDR3 is TGTGCCAGCAGCTTCCTCCCGACTGGCGAGCAGTACTTC.

In this sample, this clonotype turned up many times. The chain couples TRBV20-1 to TRBJ1-2, with a weak D call TRBD1 (5 bases). This CDR3 contains 12 residues. Germline CDR1 DFQATT, CDR2 SNEGSKA (reference sequence). This CDR3 reads CSALGARYGYTF. CDR3 coding DNA: TGCAGCGCTCTCGGGGCACGCTATGGCTACACCTTC.

This clonotype was observed a few times. As DNA, the CDR3 is TGTGCCAGCAGTTCCTCCCTTGGGTCCACCGGGGAGCTGTTTTTT. Its translation: CASSSSLGSTGELFF. V and J are TRBV12-3 or TRBV12-4 and TRBJ2-2; no clear D gene. Trimming took 4 bases from V and 4 from J, leaving 13 bases between them. CDR3 length: 15 residues.

The CDR3 coding sequence is TGTGCCAGCAGCCAAGTTAGGATTGGACAAGAGACCCAGTACTTC. Its protein product is CASSQVRIGQETQYF. V usage is TRBV3-1 and J usage is TRBJ2-5; D call uncertain. The ends were cut back, 1 base at V and 2 bases at J, with 11 bases in the middle. Germline loops: CDR1 LGHDT, CDR2 YNNKEL (reference sequence). The length of the CDR3 is 15 residues.

V usage is TRBV29-1 and J usage is TRBJ2-7; D possibly corresponds to TRBD1 (6 bases). Germline V CDR1 and CDR2: SQVTM, ANQGSEA. The CDR3 totals 14 residues. Trimming took 0 bases from V and 0 from J, leaving 9 bases between them. Here the CDR3 DNA reads TGCAGCGTTGAAGACGAGGACAGCTCCTACGAGCAGTACTTC. It encodes CSVEDEDSSYEQYF.

The chain recombines TRBV7-9 with TRBJ2-2; possible D gene TRBD1, 6 bases. This CDR3 is 14 amino acids long. Trimming removed 9 bases at V and 3 bases at J, with 14 bases between. The germline CDR1 and CDR2 sequences are SEHNR and FQNEAQ (reference sequence). This CDR3 is CASLPRGYTGELFF. CDR3 DNA sequence: TGTGCCAGTCTGCCCAGGGGATACACCGGGGAGCTGTTTTTT.

At least ten counts were recorded for this clonotype. V and J are TRBV7-6 and TRBJ2-3; TRBD2 agrees at 11 bases. Germline CDR1 is SGHVS and CDR2 is FNYEAQ. V lost 5 bases to trimming and J lost 4 bases; unmatched junction nucleotides: 8. This CDR3 region has 16 residues. CDR3 coding DNA: TGTGCCAGCAGCCCAGGTAGCGGGGGGGCTCCAGATACGCAGTATTTT. It translates to CASSPGSGGAPDTQYF.

The genes are TRBV20-1 and TRBJ1-2; 8 bases agree with TRBD1. CDR1 is DFQATT and CDR2 is SNEGSKA in the germline V gene (reference sequence). The V gene end was trimmed by 3 bases and the J gene end by 4 bases; junction bases not matched to a gene: 10. There are 15 residues in the CDR3. The CDR3 loop reads CSASSRAGQGYGYTF. The CDR3 nucleotides read TGCAGTGCTAGCAGCCGGGCCGGACAGGGCTATGGCTACACCTTC.

The CDR3, as DNA: TGCGCCAGCAGCTCCTTACTGACAGGAAACTATGGCTACACCTTC. The encoded protein is CASSSLLTGNYGYTF. This sequence joins TRBV5-1 and TRBJ1-2, with a weak D call TRBD1 (6 bases). V lost 3 bases and J 2 bases, leaving 14 bases between the germline ends. The CDR3 has 15 amino acids. The germline V gene encodes CDR1 SGHRS and CDR2 YFSETQ. The complete variable domain, with remaining parts taken from reference TRBV5-1 and TRBJ1-2, reads KAGVTQTPRYLIKTRGQQVTLSCSPISGHRSVSWYQQTPGQGLQFLFEYFSETQRNKGNFPGRFSGRQFSNSRSEMNVSTLELGDSALYLCASSSLLTGNYGYTFGSGTRLTVV.

This clonotype has only a few counts. The chain joins TRBV6-6 to TRBJ2-7; D uncertain. The CDR3 is made up of 12 amino acids. Trimming took 8 bases from V and 2 from J, leaving 10 bases between them. Germline values: CDR1 MNHNY, CDR2 SVGAGI (reference sequence). The CDR3 sequence: CASLGTPYEQYF. CDR3 sequence (DNA): TGTGCCAGCCTGGGAACCCCCTACGAGCAGTACTTC.

This clonotype has just a few counts. V and J are TRBV6-2 or TRBV6-3 and TRBJ2-5; D gene ambiguous. CDR1 and CDR2 from the germline V gene are MNHEY and SVGEGT. There are 12 residues in the CDR3. V was pared by 0 bases and J by 4 bases, with 3 bases between. The CDR3 sequence is CASSYSPETQYF. The DNA of the CDR3 is TGTGCCAGCAGTTACTCCCCAGAGACCCAGTACTTC.

This clonotype was recorded many times. As DNA, the CDR3 is TGCAGTGCTAGAAGCTTAGCGGGAGAATCCTACAATGAGCAGTTCTTC. Its translation: CSARSLAGESYNEQFF. The rearrangement uses TRBV20-1 and TRBJ2-1, with 9 bases lining up with TRBD2. Germline assignment: CDR1 DFQATT and CDR2 SNEGSKA (reference sequence). V was pared by 2 bases and J by 1 base, with 6 bases of the junction left unmatched. The CDR3 consists of 16 residues.

The rearrangement links TRBV7-2 to TRBJ2-1; D may be TRBD1 or TRBD2 (6 bases each). CDR3 length equals 14 residues. V gave up 5 bases and J gave up 1 base, with 9 bases separating them. Germline loops: CDR1 SGHTA, CDR2 FQGNSA. The DNA for the CDR3 is TGTGCCAGCAGCGCGGGACATTCCTACAATGAGCAGTTCTTC. Translating gives CASSAGHSYNEQFF.

This clonotype was seen a few times. The chain uses TRBV7-9 and TRBJ2-2, with 15 bases identical to TRBD2. The germline gives CDR1 SEHNR, CDR2 FQNEAQ (reference sequence). The CDR3 is made up of 18 amino acids. The V segment lost 5 bases and the J segment 6 bases; nucleotides outside the gene matches: 10. The chain's CDR3 is CASSPRTSGGAGAGELFF. The CDR3 bases are TGTGCCAGCAGCCCCCGGACTAGCGGGGGGGCAGGAGCCGGGGAGCTGTTTTTT.

The CDR3 is CATISGDRFYNEQFF. The CDR3 coding sequence is TGTGCCACCATCTCTGGTGACAGATTCTACAATGAGCAGTTCTTC. V usage is TRBV6-5 and J usage is TRBJ2-1; a possible D gene is TRBD1 (5 bases). Germline-derived CDR1 and CDR2 are MNHEY and SVGAGI. The ends were cut back, 10 bases at V and 3 bases at J, with 19 bases in the middle. CDR3 size: 15 residues.

This clonotype occurred many times. This chain uses TRBV4-2 with TRBJ2-7, with 11 bases identical to TRBD2. The germline V gene has CDR1 LGHNA and CDR2 YNFKEQ. The CDR3 extends over 18 amino acids. V gave up 1 base and J gave up 0 bases; unmatched junction bases: 8. This chain's CDR3 is CASSQVLAGVDLSYEQYF. CDR3 sequence (DNA): TGTGCCAGCAGCCAAGTACTAGCGGGAGTTGACCTCTCCTACGAGCAGTACTTC.